A single sample is the source of the 5 T cell receptor beta chains below, sequenced in a study of technical replicates of blood from a handful of donors. Assay: immunoSEQ multiplex PCR; the TCRdb copy retains only in-frame clones and omits some. The sample has nearly 70,000 clones; approximately 91% are singletons. Source material: PBMCs. The receptors were gathered from a human donor in good health. Some clones in this sample may be carry-over from other donors' samples.

V usage is TRBV4-1 and J usage is TRBJ2-7; 9 nucleotides align to TRBD1. Germline trimming cut 4 bases from V and 6 bases from J; bases unmatched to any gene: 10. Germline CDR1 MGHRA, CDR2 YSYEKL. This CDR3 has 15 amino acids. CDR3 sequence reads: CASSRGGQGGSEQYF. The CDR3, as DNA: TGCGCCAGCAGCCGAGGGGGACAGGGTGGAAGCGAGCAGTACTTC.

The chain links TRBV11-3 to TRBJ2-1, with D possibly being TRBD1 (6 bases). Trimming stripped 1 base from V and 14 bases from J, with 9 bases between. CDR1 is SGHNT and CDR2 is YENEEA in the germline V gene. CDR3 length: 11 residues. CDR3 sequence: CASSLGGQEFF. DNA of the CDR3: TGTGCCAGCAGCTTAGGGGGGCAGGAGTTCTTC.

The genes are TRBV5-6 and TRBJ2-1; TRBD1 matches 9 bases. The CDR3 sequence is 18 residues long. Trimming took 5 bases from V and 10 from J; bases not matched to a gene: 22. Germline-derived CDR1 and CDR2 are SGHDT and YYEEEE. CDR3 nucleotide sequence: TGTGCCAGCAGTGATACCCTCATCCGGGGGACAGGGAGGGAGGAGCAGTTCTTC. It is translated as CASSDTLIRGTGREEQFF.

This chain joins TRBV4-3 and TRBJ2-4; D is possibly TRBD1 (5 bases). Trimming removed 4 bases from V and 8 bases from J, with 12 bases in between. This CDR3 spans 13 amino acids. Per the germline V gene, CDR1 is LGHNA and CDR2 is YSLEER. The CDR3 sequence: CASSRARVDIQYF. DNA of the CDR3: TGCGCCAGCAGCCGGGCCAGGGTGGACATTCAGTACTTC.

V is TRBV4-3 and J is TRBJ2-7; TRBD1 might be the D (6 bases). V was clipped by 0 bases and J by 7 bases, with 16 bases between them. The germline gives CDR1 LGHNA, CDR2 YSLEER. This CDR3 region has 15 residues. In DNA, the CDR3 is TGCGCCAGCAGCCAAGATTTGGGCAGGGGAATTGAGCAGTACTTC. Translated: CASSQDLGRGIEQYF.